The subject of this entry is one TCR beta chain. Its target is not known. The data were taken from a study of cytomegalovirus exposure and HLA in healthy donors. The study's findings and limits: Accurate predictions that matched the HLA-A and HLA-B alleles of most subjects were reportedly made from TCR beta sequences. Cytomegalovirus status was reportedly diagnosed by the classifier with high specificity and sensitivity. CMV serostatus alone was available as immune exposure information. Across donors, sequencing depth was assumed by presence/absence analyses to be roughly uniform.

Researchers ran the PCR with 60 Vbeta and 13 Jbeta primers. This table comes from immunoSEQ multiplex PCR, and its TCRdb copy is limited to in-frame clones, with some not included. This sample has approximately 220,000 clones, with more than 60% found just once. Germline V lookup: CDR1 SQVTM, CDR2 ANQGSEA. V was cut by 4 bases and J by 5 bases, with 12 bases left in between. The CDR3 extends over 13 amino acids. The sequence was collected from a girl aged 2-10 years in good health and CMV-seronegative. V is TRBV29-1 and J is TRBJ1-5; D perhaps matches TRBD1 (5 bases). Specimen: PBMCs. CDR3 nucleotide sequence: TGCAGCGTTGCGGCAGGGTGGGATCAGCCCCAGCATTTT. It specifies CSVAAGWDQPQHF.